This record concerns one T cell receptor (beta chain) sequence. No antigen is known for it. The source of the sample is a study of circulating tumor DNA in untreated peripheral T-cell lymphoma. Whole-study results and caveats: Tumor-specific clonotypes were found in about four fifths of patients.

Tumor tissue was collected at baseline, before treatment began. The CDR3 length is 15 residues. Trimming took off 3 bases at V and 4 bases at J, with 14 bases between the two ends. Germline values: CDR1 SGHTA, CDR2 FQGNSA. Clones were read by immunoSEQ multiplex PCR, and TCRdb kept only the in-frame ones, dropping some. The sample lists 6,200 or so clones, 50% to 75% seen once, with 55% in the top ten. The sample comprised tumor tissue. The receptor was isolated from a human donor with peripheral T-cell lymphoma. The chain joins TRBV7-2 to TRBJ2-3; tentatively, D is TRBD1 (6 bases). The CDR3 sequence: CASSFYRDSADTQYF. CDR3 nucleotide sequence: TGTGCCAGCAGCTTCTACAGGGATAGCGCAGATACGCAGTATTTT.